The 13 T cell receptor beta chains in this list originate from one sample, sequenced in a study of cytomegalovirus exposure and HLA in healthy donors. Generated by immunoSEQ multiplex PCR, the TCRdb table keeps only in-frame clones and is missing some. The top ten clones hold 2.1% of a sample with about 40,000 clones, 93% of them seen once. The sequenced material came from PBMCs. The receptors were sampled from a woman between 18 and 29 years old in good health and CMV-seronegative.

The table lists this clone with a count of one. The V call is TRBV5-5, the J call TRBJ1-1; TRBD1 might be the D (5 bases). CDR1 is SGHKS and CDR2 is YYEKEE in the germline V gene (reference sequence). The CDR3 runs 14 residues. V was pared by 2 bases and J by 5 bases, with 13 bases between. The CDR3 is CASSFGSGGTEAFF. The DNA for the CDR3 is TGTGCCAGCAGCTTTGGCAGCGGGGGGACTGAAGCTTTCTTT.

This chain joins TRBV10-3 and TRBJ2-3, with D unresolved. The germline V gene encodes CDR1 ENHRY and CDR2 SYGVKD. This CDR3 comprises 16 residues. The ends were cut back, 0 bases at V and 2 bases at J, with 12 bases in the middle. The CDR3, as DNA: TGTGCCATCAGTGAGTCGGCACCGACAACCACAGATACGCAGTATTTT. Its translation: CAISESAPTTTDTQYF.

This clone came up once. The CDR3 sequence: CASRLDRATGELFF. In nucleotides, the CDR3 is TGTGCCAGCAGATTAGACAGGGCCACCGGGGAGCTGTTTTTT. The genes are TRBV7-3 and TRBJ2-2; 7 bases map to TRBD1. CDR3 length: 14 residues. Trimming took 6 bases from V and 4 from J; bases not matched to a gene: 5. Germline V gene data show CDR1 as SGHTA and CDR2 as FQGTGA.

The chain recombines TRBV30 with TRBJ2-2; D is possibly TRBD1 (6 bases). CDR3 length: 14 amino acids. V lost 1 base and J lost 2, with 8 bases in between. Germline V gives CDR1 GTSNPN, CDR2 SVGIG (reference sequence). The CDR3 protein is CAWSGTVNTGELFF. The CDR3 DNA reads TGTGCCTGGAGTGGGACAGTAAACACCGGGGAGCTGTTTTTT.

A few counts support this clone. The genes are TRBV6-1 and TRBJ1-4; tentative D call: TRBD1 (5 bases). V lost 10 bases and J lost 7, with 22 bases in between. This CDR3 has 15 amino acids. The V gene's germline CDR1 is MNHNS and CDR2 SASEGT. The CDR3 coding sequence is TGTGCCACACTTACCAGCAGGGCCCAGGGTGAAAAACTGTTTTTT. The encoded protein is CATLTSRAQGEKLFF.

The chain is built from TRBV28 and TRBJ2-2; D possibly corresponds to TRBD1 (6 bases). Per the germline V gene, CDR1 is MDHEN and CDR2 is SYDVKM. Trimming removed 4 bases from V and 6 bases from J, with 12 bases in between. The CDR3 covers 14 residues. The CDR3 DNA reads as TGTGCCAGCAGTTCCGGACAGACGTCCGGGGAGCTGTTTTTT. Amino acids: CASSSGQTSGELFF.

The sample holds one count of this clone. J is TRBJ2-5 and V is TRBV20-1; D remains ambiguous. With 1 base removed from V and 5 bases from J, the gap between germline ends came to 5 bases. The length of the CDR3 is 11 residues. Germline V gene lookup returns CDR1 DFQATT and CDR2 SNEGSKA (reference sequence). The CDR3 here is CSARARETQYF. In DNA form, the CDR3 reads TGCAGTGCTAGAGCCAGGGAGACCCAGTACTTC.

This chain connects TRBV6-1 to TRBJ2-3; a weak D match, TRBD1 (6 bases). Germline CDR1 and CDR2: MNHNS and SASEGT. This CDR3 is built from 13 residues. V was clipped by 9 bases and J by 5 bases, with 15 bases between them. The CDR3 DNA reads TGTGCCAGGGGGGCAGGGGCCATAGATACGCAGTATTTT. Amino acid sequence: CARGAGAIDTQYF.

CDR3 region: CASTTRGEAFF. Written as DNA, the CDR3 is TGTGCCAGTACTACCAGAGGGGAAGCTTTCTTT. This rearrangement joins TRBV19 to TRBJ1-1; D unresolved. V shed 7 bases and J shed 8 bases, with 11 bases lying between them. The CDR3 totals 11 residues. The germline V gene has CDR1 LNHDA and CDR2 SQIVND (reference sequence).

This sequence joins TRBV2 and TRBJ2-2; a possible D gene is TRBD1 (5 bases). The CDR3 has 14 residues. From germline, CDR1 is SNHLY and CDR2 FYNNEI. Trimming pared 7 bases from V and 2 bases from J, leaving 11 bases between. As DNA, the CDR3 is TGTGCCAGCACCGACAGCTTTAACACCGGGGAGCTGTTTTTT. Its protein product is CASTDSFNTGELFF.

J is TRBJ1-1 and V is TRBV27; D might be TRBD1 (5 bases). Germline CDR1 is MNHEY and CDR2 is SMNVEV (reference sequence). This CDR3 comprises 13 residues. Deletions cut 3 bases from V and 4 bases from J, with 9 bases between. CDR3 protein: CASSFGGGTEAFF. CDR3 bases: TGTGCCAGCAGTTTTGGGGGAGGCACTGAAGCTTTCTTT.

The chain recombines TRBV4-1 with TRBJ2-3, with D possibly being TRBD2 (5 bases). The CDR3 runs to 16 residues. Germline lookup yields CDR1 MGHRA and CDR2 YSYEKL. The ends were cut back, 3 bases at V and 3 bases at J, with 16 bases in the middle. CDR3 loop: CASSHLSARGTDTQYF. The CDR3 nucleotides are TGCGCCAGCAGCCATCTTTCCGCCCGGGGAACAGATACGCAGTATTTT.

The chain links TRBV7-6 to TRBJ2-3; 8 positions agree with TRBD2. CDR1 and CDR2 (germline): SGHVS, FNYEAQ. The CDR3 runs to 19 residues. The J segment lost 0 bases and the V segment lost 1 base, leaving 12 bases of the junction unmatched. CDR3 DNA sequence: TGTGCCAGCAGCTTAGAAGACACGGGAGGGTTATCTAGCACAGATACGCAGTATTTT. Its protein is CASSLEDTGGLSSTDTQYF.